This T cell receptor beta chain was identified during a study of shared clonotypes between healthy human individuals. In the study overall: A donor's plate count was three for CD4 naive and three for CD4 memory; CD8 naive had two and CD8 memory one.

A remark on this clone: Its antigen is undetermined.

Produced via immunoSEQ multiplex PCR; TCRdb's table is partial and in-frame only. The profile covers some 1 million clones, with about 80% appearing a single time and 1.4% to 1.5% taken by the ten largest. Trimming removed 7 bases at V and 6 bases at J, with 15 bases between. This CDR3 is 13 amino acids long. The germline V gene has CDR1 MDHEN and CDR2 SYDVKM. General study points: Clonotype sharing among donors likely depends on sequencing depth. Shared clonotypes across all four donors exceeded non-shared ones in generation probability. Shared across a few donors were around 5% of the naive CD4 clonotypes.

The sequenced material came from memory CD4+ T cells sorted from blood. As to subset: CD45RA-negative fraction. The genes are TRBV28 and TRBJ1-1; D is perhaps TRBD1 (6 bases). This TCR derives from a man aged 18 to 30 in good health. The CDR3 nucleotides are TGTGCCAGCATCACCCCGAGGGGGGCTGAAGCTTTCTTT. This codes for CASITPRGAEAFF.